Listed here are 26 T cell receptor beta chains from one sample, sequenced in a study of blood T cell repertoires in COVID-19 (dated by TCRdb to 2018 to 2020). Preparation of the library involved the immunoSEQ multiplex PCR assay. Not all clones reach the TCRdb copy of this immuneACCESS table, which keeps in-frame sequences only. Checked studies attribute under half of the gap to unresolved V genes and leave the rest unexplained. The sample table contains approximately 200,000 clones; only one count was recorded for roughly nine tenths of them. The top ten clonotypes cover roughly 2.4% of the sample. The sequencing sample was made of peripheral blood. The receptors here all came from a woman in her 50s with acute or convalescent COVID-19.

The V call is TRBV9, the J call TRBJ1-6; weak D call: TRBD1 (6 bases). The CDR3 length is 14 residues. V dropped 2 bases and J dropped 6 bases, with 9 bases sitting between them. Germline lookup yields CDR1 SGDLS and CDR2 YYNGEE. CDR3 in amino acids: CASSVLQGNSPLHF. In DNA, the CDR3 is TGTGCCAGCAGCGTTTTACAGGGTAATTCACCCCTCCACTTT.

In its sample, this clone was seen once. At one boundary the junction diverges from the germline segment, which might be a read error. The DNA of the CDR3 is TGCGCCAGCAGCCCTACGATCGGGACAGATCCATACGGGCAGTACTTC. Encoded protein: CASSPTIGTDPYGQYF. V gene TRBV4-1 combines with J gene TRBJ2-7; 7 positions match TRBD1. The CDR3 loop spans 16 amino acids. The V gene's germline CDR1 is MGHRA and CDR2 YSYEKL.

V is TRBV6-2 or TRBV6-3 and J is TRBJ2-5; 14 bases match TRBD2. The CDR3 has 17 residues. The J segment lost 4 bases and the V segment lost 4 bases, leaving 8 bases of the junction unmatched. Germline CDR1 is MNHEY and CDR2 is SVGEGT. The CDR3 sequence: CASSSVTSGRAAETQYF. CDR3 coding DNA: TGTGCCAGCAGTTCGGTGACTAGCGGGAGGGCCGCAGAGACCCAGTACTTC.

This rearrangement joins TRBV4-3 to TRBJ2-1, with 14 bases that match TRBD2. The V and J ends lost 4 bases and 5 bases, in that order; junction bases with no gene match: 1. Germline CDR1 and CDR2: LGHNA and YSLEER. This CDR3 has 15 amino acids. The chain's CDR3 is CASSLGLAGDNEQFF. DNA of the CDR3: TGCGCCAGCAGCCTGGGACTAGCGGGGGACAATGAGCAGTTCTTC.

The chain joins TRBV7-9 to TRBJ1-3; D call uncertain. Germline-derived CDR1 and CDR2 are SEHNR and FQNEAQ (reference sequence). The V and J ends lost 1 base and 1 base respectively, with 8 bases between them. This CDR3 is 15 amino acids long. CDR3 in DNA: TGTGCCAGCAGCTTAGGAGCTAGTTCTGGAAACACCATATATTTT. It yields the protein CASSLGASSGNTIYF.

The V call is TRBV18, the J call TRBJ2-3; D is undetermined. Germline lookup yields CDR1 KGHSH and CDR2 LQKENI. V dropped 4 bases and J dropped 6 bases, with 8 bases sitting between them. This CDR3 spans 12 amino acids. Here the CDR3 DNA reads TGTGCCAGCTCACTGACAACTGATACGCAGTATTTT. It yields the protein CASSLTTDTQYF.

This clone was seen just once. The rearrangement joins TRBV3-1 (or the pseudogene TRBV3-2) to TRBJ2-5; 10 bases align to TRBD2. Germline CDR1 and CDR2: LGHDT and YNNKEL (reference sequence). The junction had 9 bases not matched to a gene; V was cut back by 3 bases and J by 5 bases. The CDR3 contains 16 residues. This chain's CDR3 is CASSHPERGGGETQYF. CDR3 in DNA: TGTGCCAGCAGCCACCCCGAGCGGGGGGGCGGTGAGACCCAGTACTTC.

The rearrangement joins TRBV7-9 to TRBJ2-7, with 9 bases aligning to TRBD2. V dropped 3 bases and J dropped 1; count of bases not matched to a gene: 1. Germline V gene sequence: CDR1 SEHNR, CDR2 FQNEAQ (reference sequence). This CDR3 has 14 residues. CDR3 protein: CASSLLAGSYEQYF. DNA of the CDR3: TGTGCCAGCAGCTTGCTAGCGGGGTCCTACGAGCAGTACTTC.

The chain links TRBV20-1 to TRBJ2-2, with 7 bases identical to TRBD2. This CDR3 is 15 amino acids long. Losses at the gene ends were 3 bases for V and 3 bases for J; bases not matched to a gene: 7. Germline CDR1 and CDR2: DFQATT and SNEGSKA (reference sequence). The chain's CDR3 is CSASDSGGYTGELFF. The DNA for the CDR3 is TGCAGTGCTAGTGACTCCGGGGGGTACACCGGGGAGCTGTTTTTT.

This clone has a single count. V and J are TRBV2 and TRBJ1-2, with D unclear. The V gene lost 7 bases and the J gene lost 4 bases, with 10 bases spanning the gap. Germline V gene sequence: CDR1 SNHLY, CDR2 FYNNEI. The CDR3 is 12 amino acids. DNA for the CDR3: TGTGCCAGCAACCCGGGTGCCTATGGCTACACCTTC. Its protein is CASNPGAYGYTF.

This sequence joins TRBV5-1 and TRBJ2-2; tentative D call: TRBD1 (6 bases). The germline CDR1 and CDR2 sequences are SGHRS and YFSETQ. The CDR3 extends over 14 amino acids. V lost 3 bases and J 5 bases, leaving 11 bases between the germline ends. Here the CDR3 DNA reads TGCGCCAGCAGCTCACAGGGTCCGACCGGGGAGCTGTTTTTT. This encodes CASSSQGPTGELFF.

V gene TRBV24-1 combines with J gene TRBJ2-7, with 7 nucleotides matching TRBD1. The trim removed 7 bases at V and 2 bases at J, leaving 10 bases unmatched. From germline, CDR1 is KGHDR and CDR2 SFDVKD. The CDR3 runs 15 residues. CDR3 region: CATSVGTVGAYEQYF. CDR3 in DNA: TGTGCCACCAGCGTAGGGACAGTGGGGGCCTACGAGCAGTACTTC.

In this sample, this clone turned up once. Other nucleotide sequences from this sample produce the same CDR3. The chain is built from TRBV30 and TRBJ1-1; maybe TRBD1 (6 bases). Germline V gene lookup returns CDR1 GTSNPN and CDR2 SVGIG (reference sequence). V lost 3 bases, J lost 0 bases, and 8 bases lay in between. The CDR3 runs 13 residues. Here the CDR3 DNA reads TGTGCCTGGAGGACAGGCTTGAACACTGAAGCTTTCTTT. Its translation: CAWRTGLNTEAFF.

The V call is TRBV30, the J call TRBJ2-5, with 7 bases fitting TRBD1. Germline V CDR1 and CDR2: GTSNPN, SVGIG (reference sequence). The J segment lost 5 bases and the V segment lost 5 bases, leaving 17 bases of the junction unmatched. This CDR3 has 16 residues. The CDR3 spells CAWGRTGDLNRETQYF. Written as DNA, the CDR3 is TGTGCCTGGGGTCGTACAGGGGATTTGAATAGGGAGACCCAGTACTTC.

The CDR3 protein is CAISESFSSETQYF. In DNA form, the CDR3 reads TGTGCCATCAGTGAGTCTTTCTCCTCAGAGACCCAGTACTTC. The gene calls are TRBV10-3 and TRBJ2-5; D remains ambiguous. V gave up 0 bases and J gave up 4 bases, with 9 bases separating them. This CDR3 has 14 amino acids. Germline CDR1 and CDR2: ENHRY and SYGVKD.

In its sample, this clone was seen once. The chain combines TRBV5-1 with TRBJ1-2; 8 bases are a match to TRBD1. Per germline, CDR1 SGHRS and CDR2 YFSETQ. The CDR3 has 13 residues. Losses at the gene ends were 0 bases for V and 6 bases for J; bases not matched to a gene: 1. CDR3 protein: CASSLGGQDGYTF. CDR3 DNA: TGCGCCAGCAGCTTGGGGGGACAGGATGGCTACACCTTC.

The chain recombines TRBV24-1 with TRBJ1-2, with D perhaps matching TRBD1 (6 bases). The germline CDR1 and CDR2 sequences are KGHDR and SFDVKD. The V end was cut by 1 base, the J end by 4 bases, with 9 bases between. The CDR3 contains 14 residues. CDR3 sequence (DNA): TGTGCCACCAGTGATTTTACAGGGACCTATGGCTACACCTTC. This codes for CATSDFTGTYGYTF.

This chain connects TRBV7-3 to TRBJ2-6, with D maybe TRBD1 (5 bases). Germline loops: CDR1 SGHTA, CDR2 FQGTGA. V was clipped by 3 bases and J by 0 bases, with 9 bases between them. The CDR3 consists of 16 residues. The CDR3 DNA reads TGTGCCAGCAGCTTTATAAGGGGCTCTGGGGCCAACGTCCTGACTTTC. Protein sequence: CASSFIRGSGANVLTF.

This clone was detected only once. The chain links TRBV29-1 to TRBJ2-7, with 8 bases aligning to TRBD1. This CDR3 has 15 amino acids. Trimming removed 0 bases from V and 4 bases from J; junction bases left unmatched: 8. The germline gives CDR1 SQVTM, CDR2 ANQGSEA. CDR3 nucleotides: TGCAGCGTTGAAGATCGGCGAGACAGGGGATACGAGCAGTACTTC. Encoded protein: CSVEDRRDRGYEQYF.

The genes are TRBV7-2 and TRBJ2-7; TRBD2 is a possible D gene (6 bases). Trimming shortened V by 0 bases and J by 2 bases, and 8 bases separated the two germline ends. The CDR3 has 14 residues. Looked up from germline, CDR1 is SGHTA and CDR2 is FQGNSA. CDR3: CASSLAGGTYEQYF. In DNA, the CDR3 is TGTGCCAGCAGCTTAGCGGGAGGCACCTACGAGCAGTACTTC.

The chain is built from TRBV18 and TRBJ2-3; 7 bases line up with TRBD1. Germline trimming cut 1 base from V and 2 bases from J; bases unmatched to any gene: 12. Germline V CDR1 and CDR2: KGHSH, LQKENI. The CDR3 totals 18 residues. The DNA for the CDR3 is TGTGCCAGCTCACCACAAATCCCAGGGGGTCTTTCCACAGATACGCAGTATTTT. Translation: CASSPQIPGGLSTDTQYF.

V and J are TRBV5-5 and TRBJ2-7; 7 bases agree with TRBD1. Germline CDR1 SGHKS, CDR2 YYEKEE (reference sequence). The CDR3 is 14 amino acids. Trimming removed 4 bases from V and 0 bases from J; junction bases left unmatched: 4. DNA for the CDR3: TGTGCCAGCAGCACGACAGGGACCTCCTACGAGCAGTACTTC. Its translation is CASSTTGTSYEQYF.

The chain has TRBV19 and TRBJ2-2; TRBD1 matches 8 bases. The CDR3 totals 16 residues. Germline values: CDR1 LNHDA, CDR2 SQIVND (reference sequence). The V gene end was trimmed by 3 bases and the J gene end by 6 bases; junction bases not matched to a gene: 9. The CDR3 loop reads CASSIGQGWSPGELFF. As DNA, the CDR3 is TGTGCCAGTAGTATCGGACAGGGTTGGAGTCCCGGGGAGCTGTTTTTT.

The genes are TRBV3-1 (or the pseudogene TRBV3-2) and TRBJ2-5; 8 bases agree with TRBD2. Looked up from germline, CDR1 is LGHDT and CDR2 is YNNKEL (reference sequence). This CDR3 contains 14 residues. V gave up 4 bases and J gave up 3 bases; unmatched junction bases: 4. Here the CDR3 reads CASSPLAEKETQYF. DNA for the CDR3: TGTGCCAGCAGCCCACTAGCGGAGAAAGAGACCCAGTACTTC.

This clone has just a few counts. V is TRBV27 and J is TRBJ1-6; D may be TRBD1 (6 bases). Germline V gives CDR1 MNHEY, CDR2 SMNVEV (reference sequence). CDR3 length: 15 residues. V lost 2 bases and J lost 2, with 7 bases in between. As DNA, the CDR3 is TGTGCCAGCAGTTTAGGGGGCACCTATAATTCACCCCTCCACTTT. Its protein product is CASSLGGTYNSPLHF.

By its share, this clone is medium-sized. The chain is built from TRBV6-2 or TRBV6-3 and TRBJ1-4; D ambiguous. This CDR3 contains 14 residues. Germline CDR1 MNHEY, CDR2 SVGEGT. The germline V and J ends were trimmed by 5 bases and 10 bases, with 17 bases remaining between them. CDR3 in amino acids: CASSPTTRNGKLFF. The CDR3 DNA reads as TGTGCCAGCAGTCCCACTACCAGAAACGGAAAACTGTTTTTT.